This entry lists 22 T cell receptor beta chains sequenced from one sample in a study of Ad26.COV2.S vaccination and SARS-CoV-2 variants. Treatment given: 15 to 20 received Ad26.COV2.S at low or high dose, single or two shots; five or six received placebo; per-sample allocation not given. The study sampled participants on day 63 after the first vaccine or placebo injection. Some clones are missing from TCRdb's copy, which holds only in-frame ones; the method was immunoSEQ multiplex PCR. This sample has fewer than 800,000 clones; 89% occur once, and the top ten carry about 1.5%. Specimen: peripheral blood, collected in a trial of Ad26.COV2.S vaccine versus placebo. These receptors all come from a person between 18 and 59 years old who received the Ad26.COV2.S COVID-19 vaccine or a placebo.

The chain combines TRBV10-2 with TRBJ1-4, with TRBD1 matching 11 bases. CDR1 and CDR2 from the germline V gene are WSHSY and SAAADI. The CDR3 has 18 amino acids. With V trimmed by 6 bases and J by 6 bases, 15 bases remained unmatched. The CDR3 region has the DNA TGCGCCAGCAGCAGGACAGGGGGCGCTTCGTATTCGGATGAAAAACTGTTTTTT. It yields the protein CASSRTGGASYSDEKLFF.

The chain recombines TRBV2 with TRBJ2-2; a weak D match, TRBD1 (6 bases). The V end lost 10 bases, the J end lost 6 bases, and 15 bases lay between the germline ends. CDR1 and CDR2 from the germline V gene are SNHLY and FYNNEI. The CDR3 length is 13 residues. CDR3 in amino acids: CATAVEGAGELFF. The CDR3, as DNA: TGTGCCACCGCGGTCGAGGGGGCCGGGGAGCTGTTTTTT.

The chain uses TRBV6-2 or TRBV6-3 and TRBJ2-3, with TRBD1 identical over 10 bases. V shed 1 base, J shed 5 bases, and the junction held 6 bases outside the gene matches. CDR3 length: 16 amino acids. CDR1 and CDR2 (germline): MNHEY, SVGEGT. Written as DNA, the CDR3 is TGTGCCAGCAGTTACTTTTGGACAGGGGGTCAAGATACGCAGTATTTT. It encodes CASSYFWTGGQDTQYF.

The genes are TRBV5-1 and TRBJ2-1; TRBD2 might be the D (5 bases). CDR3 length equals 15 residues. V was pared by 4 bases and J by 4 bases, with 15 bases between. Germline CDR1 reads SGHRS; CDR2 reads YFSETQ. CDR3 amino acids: CASSQYTEGYNEQFF. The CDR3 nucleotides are TGCGCCAGCAGCCAATACACCGAGGGTTACAATGAGCAGTTCTTC. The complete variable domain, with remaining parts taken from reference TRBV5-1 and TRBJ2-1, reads KAGVTQTPRYLIKTRGQQVTLSCSPISGHRSVSWYQQTPGQGLQFLFEYFSETQRNKGNFPGRFSGRQFSNSRSEMNVSTLELGDSALYLCASSQYTEGYNEQFFGPGTRLTVL.

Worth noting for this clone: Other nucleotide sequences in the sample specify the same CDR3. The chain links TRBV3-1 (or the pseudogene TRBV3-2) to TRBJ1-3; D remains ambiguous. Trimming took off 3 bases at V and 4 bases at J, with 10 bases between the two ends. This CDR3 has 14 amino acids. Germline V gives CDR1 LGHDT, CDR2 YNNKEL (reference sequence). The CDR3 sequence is CASSQEGRGNTIYF. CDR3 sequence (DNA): TGTGCCAGCAGCCAGGAGGGAAGGGGAAACACCATATATTTT.

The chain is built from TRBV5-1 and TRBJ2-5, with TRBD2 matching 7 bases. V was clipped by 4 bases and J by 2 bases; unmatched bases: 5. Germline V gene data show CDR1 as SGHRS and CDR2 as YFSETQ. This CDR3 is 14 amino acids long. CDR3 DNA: TGCGCCAGCAGCAAACGTAGCGGGCAAGAGACCCAGTACTTC. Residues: CASSKRSGQETQYF.

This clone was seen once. The CDR3 here is CASSAGWNSPLHF. The CDR3 DNA follows: TGTGCCAGCAGCGCAGGGTGGAATTCACCCCTCCACTTT. The rearrangement links TRBV2 to TRBJ1-6; TRBD1 might be the D (5 bases). The ends were cut back, 6 bases at V and 7 bases at J, with 10 bases in the middle. The CDR3 length is 13 residues. Germline CDR1 reads SNHLY; CDR2 reads FYNNEI.

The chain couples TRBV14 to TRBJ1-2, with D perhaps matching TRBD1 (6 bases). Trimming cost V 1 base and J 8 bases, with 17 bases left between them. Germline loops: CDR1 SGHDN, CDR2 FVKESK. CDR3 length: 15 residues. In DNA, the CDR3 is TGTGCCAGCAGCCAAGTCGGGGGGCGAATCGTGGGCTACACCTTC. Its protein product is CASSQVGGRIVGYTF.

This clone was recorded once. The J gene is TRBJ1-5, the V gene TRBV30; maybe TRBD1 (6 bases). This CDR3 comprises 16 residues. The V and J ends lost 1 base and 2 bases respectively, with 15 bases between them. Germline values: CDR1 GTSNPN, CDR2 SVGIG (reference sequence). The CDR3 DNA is TGTGCCTGGAGTGAGGGTGGGGGCGCGGGCAATCAGCCCCAGCATTTT. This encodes CAWSEGGGAGNQPQHF.

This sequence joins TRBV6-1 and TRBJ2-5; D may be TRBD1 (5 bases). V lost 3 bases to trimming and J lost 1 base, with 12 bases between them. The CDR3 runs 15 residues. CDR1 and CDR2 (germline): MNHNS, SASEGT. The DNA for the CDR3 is TGTGCCAGCAGTGAGGCAACAGGCCTCCAAGAGACCCAGTACTTC. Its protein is CASSEATGLQETQYF.

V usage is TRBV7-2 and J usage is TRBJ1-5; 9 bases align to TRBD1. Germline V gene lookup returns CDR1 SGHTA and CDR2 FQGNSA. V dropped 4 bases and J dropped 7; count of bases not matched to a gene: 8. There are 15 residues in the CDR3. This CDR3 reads CASSSEGTGKQPQHF. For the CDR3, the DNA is TGTGCCAGCAGCTCAGAAGGGACAGGGAAGCAGCCCCAGCATTTT.

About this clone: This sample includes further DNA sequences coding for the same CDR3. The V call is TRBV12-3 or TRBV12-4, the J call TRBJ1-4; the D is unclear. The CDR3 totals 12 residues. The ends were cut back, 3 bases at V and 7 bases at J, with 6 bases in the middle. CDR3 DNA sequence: TGTGCCAGCAGTTTGTGGGGTGAAAAACTGTTTTTT. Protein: CASSLWGEKLFF.

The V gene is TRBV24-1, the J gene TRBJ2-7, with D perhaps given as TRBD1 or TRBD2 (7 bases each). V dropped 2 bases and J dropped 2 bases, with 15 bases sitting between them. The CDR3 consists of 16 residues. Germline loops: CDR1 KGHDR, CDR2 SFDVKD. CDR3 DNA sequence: TGTGCCACCAGTGATTCCAGGGGGGGGACGCCCTACGAGCAGTACTTC. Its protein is CATSDSRGGTPYEQYF.

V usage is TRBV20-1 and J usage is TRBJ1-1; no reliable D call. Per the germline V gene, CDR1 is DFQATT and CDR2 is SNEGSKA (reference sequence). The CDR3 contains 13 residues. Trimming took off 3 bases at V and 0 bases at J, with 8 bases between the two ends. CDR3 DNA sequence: TGCAGTGCTAGTCACAGCTTGAACACTGAAGCTTTCTTT. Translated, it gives CSASHSLNTEAFF.

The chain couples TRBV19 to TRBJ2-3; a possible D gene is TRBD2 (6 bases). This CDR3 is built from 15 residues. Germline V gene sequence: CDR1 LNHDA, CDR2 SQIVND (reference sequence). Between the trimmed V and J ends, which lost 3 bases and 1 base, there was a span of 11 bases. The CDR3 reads CASSIGTPGTDTQYF. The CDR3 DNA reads TGTGCCAGTAGTATCGGGACTCCGGGCACAGATACGCAGTATTTT.

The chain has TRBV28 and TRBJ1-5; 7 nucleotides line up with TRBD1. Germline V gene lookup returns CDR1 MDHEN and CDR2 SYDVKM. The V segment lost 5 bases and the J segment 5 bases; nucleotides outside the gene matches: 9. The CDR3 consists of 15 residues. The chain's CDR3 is CASSLPDRDDQPQHF. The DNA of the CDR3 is TGTGCCAGCAGTCTACCTGACAGGGATGATCAGCCCCAGCATTTT.

CDR3 nucleotides: TGTGCCAGCAGCCCAAAGGCAGGGACAGGGGCCTACGAGCAGTACTTC. Translated: CASSPKAGTGAYEQYF. J is TRBJ2-7 and V is TRBV7-8; the match to TRBD1 covers 10 bases. Germline-derived CDR1 and CDR2 are SGHVS and FQNEAQ. The CDR3 is 16 residues long. V lost 5 bases to trimming and J lost 2 bases; unmatched junction nucleotides: 9.

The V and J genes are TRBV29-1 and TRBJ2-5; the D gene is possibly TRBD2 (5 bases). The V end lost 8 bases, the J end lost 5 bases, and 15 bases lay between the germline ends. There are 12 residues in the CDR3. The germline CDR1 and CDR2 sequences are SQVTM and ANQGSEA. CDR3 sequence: CSPGRRGETQYF. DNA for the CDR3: TGCAGCCCCGGACGACGGGGTGAGACCCAGTACTTC.

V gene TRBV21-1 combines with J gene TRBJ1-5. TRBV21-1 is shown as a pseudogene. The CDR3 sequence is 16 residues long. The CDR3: CANRAIRDVGYQPQHF. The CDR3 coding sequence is TGTGCCAACCGGGCAATACGGGACGTTGGTTATCAGCCCCAGCATTTT.

CDR3 nucleotide sequence: TGTGCCAGCAGTGAAGCAGGGGGGGGAGGCTACACCTTC. Residues: CASSEAGGGGYTF. This chain connects TRBV6-1 to TRBJ1-2; D possibly corresponds to TRBD1 (6 bases). The V and J ends lost 0 bases and 8 bases respectively, with 10 bases between them. Per the germline V gene, CDR1 is MNHNS and CDR2 is SASEGT. CDR3 length: 13 residues.

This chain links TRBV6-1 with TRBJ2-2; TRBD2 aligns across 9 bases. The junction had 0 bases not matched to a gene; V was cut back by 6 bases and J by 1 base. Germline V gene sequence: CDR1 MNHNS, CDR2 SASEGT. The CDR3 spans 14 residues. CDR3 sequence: CASRTSGNTGELFF. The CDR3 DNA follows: TGTGCCAGCAGGACTAGCGGGAACACCGGGGAGCTGTTTTTT.

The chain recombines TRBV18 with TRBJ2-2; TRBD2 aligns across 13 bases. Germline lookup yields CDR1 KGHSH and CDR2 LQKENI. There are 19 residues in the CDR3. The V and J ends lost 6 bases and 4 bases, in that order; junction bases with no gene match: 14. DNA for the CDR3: TGTGCCAGCTCCTCGGGACTAGCGGGGTCTAAATTCACCACCGGGGAGCTGTTTTTT. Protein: CASSSGLAGSKFTTGELFF.